This T cell receptor beta chain comes out of a study of cytomegalovirus exposure and HLA in healthy donors. J was trimmed by 4 bases and V by 6 bases; bases with no gene match: 2. Germline assignment: CDR1 MNHEY and CDR2 SVGAGI. This CDR3 spans 12 amino acids. Both 60 Vbeta primers and 13 Jbeta primers went into the PCR. Generated by immunoSEQ multiplex PCR, the TCRdb table keeps only in-frame clones and is missing some. The sample totals approximately 80,000 clones. Study-level points and caveats: The authors enumerated 150 to 200 TCR beta chains as linked to cytomegalovirus. TCR beta sequences reportedly predicted most subjects' HLA-A and HLA-B alleles accurately. Several top significant clusters appeared, in a later analysis, to be linked to common viral pathogens.

Concerning this clone itself: The antigen is not known.

Sequencing was carried out using PBMCs. The chain joins TRBV6-5 to TRBJ2-5; 7 bases align to TRBD2. This TCR derives from a man younger than 30 in good health and CMV-seropositive. CDR3 region: CASRPGGETQYF. The DNA for the CDR3 is TGTGCCAGCAGGCCGGGGGGAGAGACCCAGTACTTC.